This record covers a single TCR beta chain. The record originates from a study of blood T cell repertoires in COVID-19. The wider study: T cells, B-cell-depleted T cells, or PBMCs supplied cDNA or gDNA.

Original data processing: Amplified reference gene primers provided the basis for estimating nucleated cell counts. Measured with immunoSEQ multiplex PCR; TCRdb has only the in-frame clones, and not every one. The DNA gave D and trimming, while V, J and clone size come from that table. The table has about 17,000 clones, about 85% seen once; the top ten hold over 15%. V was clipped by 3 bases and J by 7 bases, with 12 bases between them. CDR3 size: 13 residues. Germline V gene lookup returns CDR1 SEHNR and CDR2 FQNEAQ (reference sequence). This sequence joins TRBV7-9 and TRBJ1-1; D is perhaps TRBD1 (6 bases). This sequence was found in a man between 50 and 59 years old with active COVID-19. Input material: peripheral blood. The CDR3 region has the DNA TGTGCCAGCAGCTTGCGGACAGATTTTGAAGCTTTCTTT. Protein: CASSLRTDFEAFF.